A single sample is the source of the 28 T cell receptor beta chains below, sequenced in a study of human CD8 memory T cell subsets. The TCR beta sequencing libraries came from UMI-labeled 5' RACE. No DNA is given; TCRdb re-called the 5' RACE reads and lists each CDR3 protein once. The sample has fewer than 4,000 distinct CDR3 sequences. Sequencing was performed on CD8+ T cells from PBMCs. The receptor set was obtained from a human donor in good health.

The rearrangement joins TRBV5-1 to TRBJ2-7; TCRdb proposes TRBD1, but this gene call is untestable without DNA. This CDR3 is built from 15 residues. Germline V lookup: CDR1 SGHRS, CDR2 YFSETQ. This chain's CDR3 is CASSKGGDLPTGQYF.

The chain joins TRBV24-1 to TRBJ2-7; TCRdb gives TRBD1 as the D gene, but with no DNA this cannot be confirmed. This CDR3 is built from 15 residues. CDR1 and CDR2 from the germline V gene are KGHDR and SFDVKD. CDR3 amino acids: CATSDPGTRAYEQYF.

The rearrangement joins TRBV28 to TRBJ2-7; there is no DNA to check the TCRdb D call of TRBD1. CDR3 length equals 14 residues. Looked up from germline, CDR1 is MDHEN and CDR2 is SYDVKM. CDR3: CASSPLGKAYEQYF.

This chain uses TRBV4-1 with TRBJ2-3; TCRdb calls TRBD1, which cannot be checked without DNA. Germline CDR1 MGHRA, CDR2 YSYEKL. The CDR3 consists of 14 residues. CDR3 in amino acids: CASSQEGGTDTQYF.

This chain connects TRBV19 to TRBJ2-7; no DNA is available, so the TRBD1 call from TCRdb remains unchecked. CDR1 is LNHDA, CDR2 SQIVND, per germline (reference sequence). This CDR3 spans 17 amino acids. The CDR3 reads CASSPPGLGDGSYEQYF.

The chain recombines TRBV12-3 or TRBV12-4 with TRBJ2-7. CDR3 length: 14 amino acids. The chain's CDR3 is CASSLGLAAYEQYF.

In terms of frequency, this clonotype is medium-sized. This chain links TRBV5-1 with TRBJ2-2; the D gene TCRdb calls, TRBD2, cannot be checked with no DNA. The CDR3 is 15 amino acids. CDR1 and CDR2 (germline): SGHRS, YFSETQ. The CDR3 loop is CASRPSGGLTGELFF. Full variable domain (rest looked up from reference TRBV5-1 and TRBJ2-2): KAGVTQTPRYLIKTRGQQVTLSCSPISGHRSVSWYQQTPGQGLQFLFEYFSETQRNKGNFPGRFSGRQFSNSRSEMNVSTLELGDSALYLCASRPSGGLTGELFFGEGSRLTVL.

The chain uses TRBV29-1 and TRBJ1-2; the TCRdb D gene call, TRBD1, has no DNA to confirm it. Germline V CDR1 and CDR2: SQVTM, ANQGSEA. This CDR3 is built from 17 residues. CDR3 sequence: CSVEAWTDGTPGYGYTF.

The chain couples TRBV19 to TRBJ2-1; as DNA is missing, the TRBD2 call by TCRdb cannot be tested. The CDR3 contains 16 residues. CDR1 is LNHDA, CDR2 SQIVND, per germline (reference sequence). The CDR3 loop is CASSPILAWGSNEQFF.

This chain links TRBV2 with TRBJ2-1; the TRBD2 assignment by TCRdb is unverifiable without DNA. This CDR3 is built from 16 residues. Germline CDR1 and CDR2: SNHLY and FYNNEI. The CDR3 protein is CASSVSPSGIYNEQFF. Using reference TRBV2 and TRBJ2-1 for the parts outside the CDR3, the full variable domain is EPEVTQTPSHQVTQMGQEVILRCVPISNHLYFYWYRQILGQKVEFLVSFYNNEISEKSEIFDDQFSVERPDGSNFTLKIRSTKLEDSAMYFCASSVSPSGIYNEQFFGPGTRLTVL.

The CDR3 loop is CASSPGTGAEKLFF. This chain links TRBV6-2 or TRBV6-3 with TRBJ1-4; the D gene TCRdb calls, TRBD1, cannot be checked with no DNA. The CDR3 is 14 amino acids. Per the germline V gene, CDR1 is MNHEY and CDR2 is SVGEGT.

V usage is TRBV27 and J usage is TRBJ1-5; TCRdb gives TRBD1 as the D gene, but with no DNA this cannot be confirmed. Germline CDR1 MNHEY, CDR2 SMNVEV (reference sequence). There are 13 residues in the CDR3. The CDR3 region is CTTGTGGNQPQHF.

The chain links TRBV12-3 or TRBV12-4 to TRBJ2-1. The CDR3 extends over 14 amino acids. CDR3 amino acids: CASSSGTPYNEQFF.

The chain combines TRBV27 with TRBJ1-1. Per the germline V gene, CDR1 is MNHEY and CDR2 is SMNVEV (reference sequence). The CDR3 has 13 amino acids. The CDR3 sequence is CASSLGRNTEAFF.

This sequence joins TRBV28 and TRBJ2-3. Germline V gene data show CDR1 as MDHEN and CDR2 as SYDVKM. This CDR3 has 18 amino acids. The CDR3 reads CASSSHRDQQAGTDTQYF.

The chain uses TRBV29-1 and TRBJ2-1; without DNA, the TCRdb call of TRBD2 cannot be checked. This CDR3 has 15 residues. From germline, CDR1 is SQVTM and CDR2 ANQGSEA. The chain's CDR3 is CSVEGTSGSYGEQFF.

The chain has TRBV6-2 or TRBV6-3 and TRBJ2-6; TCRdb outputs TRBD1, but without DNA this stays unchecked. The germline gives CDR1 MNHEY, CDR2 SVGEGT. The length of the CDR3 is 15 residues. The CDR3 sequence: CASSYQGAGANVLTF.

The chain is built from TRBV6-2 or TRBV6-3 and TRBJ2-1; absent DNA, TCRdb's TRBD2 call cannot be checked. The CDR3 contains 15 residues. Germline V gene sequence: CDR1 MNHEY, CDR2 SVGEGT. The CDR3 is CASRLSVNAANEQFF.

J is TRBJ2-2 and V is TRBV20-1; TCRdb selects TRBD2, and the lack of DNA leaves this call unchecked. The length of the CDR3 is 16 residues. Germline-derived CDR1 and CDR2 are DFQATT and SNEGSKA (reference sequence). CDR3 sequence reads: CSARDTSGSEVGELFF.

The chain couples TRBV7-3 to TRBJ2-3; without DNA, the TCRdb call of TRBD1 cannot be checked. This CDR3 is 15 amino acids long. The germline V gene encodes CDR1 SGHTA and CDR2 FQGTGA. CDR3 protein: CASSLWTGGLDTQYF.

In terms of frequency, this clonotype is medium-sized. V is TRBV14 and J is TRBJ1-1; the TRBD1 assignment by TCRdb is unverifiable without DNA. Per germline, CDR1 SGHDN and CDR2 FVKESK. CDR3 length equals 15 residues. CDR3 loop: CASSQGGTANTEAFF.

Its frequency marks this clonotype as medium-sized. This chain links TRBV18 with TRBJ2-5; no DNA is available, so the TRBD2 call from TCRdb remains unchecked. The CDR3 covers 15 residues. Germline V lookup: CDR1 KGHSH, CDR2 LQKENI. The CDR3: CASSPTGLDQETQYF.

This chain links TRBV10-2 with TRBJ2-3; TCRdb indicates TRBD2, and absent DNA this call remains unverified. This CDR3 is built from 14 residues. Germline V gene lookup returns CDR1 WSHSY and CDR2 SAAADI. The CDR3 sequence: CASSLWTFTDTQYF.

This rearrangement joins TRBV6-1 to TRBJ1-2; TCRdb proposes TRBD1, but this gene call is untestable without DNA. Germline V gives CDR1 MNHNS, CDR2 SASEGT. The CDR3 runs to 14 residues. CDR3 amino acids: CASSDLLPGYGYTF.

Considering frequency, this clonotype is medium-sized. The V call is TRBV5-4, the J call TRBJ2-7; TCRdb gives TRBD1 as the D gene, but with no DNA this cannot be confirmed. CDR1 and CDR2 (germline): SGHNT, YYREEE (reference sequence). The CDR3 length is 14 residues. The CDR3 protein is CASSLMGQGDEQYF.

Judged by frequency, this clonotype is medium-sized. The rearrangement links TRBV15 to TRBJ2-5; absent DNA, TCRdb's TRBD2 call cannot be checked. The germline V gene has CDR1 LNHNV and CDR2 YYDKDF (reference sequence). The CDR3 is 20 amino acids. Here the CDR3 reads CATSRDSVGTSGGARVTQYF.

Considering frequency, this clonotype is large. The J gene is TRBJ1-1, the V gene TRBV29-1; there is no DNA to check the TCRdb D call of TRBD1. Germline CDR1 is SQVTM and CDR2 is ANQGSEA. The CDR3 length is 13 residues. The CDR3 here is CSVNRGGNTEAFF.

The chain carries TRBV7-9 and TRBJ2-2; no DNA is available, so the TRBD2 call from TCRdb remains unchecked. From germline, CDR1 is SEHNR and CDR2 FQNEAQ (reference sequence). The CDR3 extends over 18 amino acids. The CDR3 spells CASSARFEGGPNTGELFF.